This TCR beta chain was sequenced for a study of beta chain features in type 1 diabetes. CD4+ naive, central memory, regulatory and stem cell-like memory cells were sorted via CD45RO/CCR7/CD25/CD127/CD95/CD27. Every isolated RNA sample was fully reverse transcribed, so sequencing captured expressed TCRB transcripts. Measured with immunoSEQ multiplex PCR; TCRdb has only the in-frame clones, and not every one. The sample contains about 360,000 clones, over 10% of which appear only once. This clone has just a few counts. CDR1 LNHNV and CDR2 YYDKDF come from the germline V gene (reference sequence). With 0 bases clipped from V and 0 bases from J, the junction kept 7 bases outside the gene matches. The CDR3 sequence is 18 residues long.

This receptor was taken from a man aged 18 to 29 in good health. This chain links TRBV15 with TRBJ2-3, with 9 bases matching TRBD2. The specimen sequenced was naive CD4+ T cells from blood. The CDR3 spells CATSRDLGTSGSTDTQYF. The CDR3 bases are TGTGCCACCAGCAGAGATCTGGGTACTAGCGGGAGCACAGATACGCAGTATTTT.